A selection of T cell receptor beta chains follows, all from one sample in a study of CD8+ T cells in alopecia areata. The repertoire was sequenced with immunoSEQ multiplex PCR; TCRdb's copy has only in-frame clones and lacks some. Of under 250,000 clones in the sample, under 75% were seen once. The material sequenced was CD4+ T cells sorted from blood, taken at week 4, from a patient treated with tofacitinib. The receptors shown here come from a human donor with alopecia areata. Each CDR3 is given with its conserved first and last residue. The order of the fields is clone size, J gene, V gene, D gene, CDR3 protein, CDR3 DNA. A D gene is named only where the DNA matches it firmly. Not all rows give a size; the values are once, few, many and, for expanded clones, a class.

.	TRBJ2-7	TRBV30	.	CAWTSGNYEQYF	TGTGCCTGGACCTCTGGCAACTACGAGCAGTACTTC
.	TRBJ2-3	TRBV27	.	CASSLRSQWGETDTQYF	TGTGCCAGCAGTTTGAGATCCCAATGGGGTGAGACAGATACGCAGTATTTT
.	TRBJ2-5	TRBV5-6	.	CASSLYRDTVFVAQYF	TGTGCCAGCAGCTTGTACCGGGACACCGTGTTTGTGGCCCAGTACTTC
.	TRBJ2-3	TRBV6-5	.	CASSYEVNTQYF	TGTGCCAGCAGTTATGAGGTTAATACGCAGTATTTT
few	TRBJ1-4	TRBV27	TRBD1	CASSINSGQGKKLFF	TGTGCCAGCAGTATTAACTCGGGACAGGGTAAAAAACTGTTTTTT
.	TRBJ2-1	TRBV29-1	TRBD2	CSGVSSGGAQGQFF	TGCAGCGGTGTATCTAGCGGGGGGGCTCAGGGGCAGTTCTTC
.	TRBJ2-3	TRBV6-5	.	CASSQQRRSDTQYF	TGTGCCAGCAGTCAACAGAGGCGCTCAGATACGCAGTATTTT
.	TRBJ2-7	TRBV9	TRBD1	CASSRTGGSYEQYF	TGTGCCAGCAGCCGTACAGGGGGCTCCTACGAGCAGTACTTC
.	TRBJ1-6	TRBV9	TRBD1	CASSAARQGDSPLHF	TGTGCCAGCAGCGCAGCGAGACAGGGGGATTCACCCCTCCACTTT
few	TRBJ2-7	TRBV7-9	TRBD1	CASSSSPGQGVDEQYF	TGTGCCAGCAGCTCCAGCCCGGGACAGGGGGTCGACGAGCAGTACTTC
.	TRBJ1-1	TRBV7-2	.	CASAGTPTEAFF	TGTGCCTCTGCCGGGACCCCCACTGAAGCTTTCTTT
.	TRBJ1-1	TRBV2	.	CASRRGEEAFF	TGTGCCAGCCGCCGGGGGGAGGAAGCTTTCTTT
few	TRBJ2-3	TRBV30	.	CAWKTGDTQYF	TGTGCCTGGAAGACAGGAGATACGCAGTATTTT
.	TRBJ2-5	TRBV30	.	CAWSGQLGGQETQYF	TGTGCCTGGAGTGGACAGTTAGGTGGCCAAGAGACCCAGTACTTC
.	TRBJ2-5	TRBV2	TRBD1	CASRSGGEETQYF	TGTGCCAGCAGATCAGGGGGCGAAGAGACCCAGTACTTC
.	TRBJ2-2	TRBV7-7	.	CASGAGQGTGELFF	TGTGCCAGCGGGGCGGGCCAAGGCACCGGGGAGCTGTTTTTT
.	TRBJ2-5	TRBV14	.	CASSRQIGNQETQYF	TGTGCCAGCAGCCGTCAAATAGGGAACCAAGAGACCCAGTACTTC
.	TRBJ2-5	TRBV4-3	.	CASSQEGVRGETQYF	TGCGCCAGCAGCCAAGAAGGCGTCAGGGGAGAGACCCAGTACTTC
.	TRBJ1-1	TRBV4-3	.	CASSRTRDAYTEAFF	TGCGCCAGCAGCCGAACCCGGGACGCTTACACTGAAGCTTTCTTT
.	TRBJ1-6	TRBV9	TRBD1	CASSAGQGLGMAPLHF	TGTGCCAGCAGCGCCGGACAGGGGCTCGGGATGGCACCCCTCCACTTT
few	TRBJ2-3	TRBV5-6	.	CASSRSGSTDTQYF	TGTGCCAGCAGCCGGTCGGGAAGCACAGATACGCAGTATTTT
few	TRBJ1-2	TRBV27	TRBD1	CASSTNYRGGYTF	TGTGCCAGCAGTACAAACTACAGGGGCGGCTACACCTTC
.	TRBJ1-1	TRBV15	.	CATSSPGKGTEAFF	TGTGCCACCAGCTCCCCGGGTAAGGGGACTGAAGCTTTCTTT
.	TRBJ1-2	TRBV4-3	.	CASSRYRDNYGYTF	TGCGCCAGCAGCCGCTACCGGGACAACTATGGCTACACCTTC
.	TRBJ1-1	TRBV4-1	.	CASSLARGTEAFF	TGCGCCAGCAGCCTCGCCCGGGGCACTGAAGCTTTCTTT
once	TRBJ2-5	TRBV29-1	TRBD2	CSVVEAGLTETQYF	TGCAGCGTCGTAGAAGCGGGACTAACGGAGACCCAGTACTTC
.	TRBJ1-6	TRBV4-3	TRBD1	CASSQVQGENSPLHF	TGCGCCAGCAGCCAAGTACAGGGGGAGAATTCACCCCTCCACTTT
.	TRBJ2-2	TRBV27	.	CASSPYQNTGELFF	TGTGCCAGCAGTCCATATCAGAACACCGGGGAGCTGTTTTTT
.	TRBJ2-3	TRBV29-1	.	CSVDRLGRGRGTDTQYF	TGCAGCGTTGACCGCCTCGGGAGGGGGCGCGGGACAGATACGCAGTATTTT
.	TRBJ2-6	TRBV7-2	.	CASRSSGANVLTF	TGTGCCAGCCGGAGCTCTGGGGCCAACGTCCTGACTTTC
.	TRBJ2-7	TRBV25-1	.	CASSDVNEQYF	TGTGCCAGCAGTGATGTTAACGAGCAGTACTTC
.	TRBJ2-3	TRBV18	.	CASSPPQGASTDTQYF	TGTGCCAGCTCACCACCACAGGGTGCTAGCACAGATACGCAGTATTTT
.	TRBJ2-5	TRBV7-8	TRBD2	CASSPLAGGPGETQYF	TGTGCCAGCAGCCCCTTAGCGGGGGGGCCGGGTGAGACCCAGTACTTC
once	TRBJ2-3	TRBV4-1	TRBD2	CASSQVKLAGGGTDTQYF	TGCGCCAGCAGCCAAGTCAAACTAGCGGGGGGGGGCACAGATACGCAGTATTTT
few	TRBJ2-4	TRBV29-1	TRBD1	CSVVEGGLAKNIQYF	TGCAGCGTTGTAGAAGGGGGCTTGGCCAAAAACATTCAGTACTTC
.	TRBJ2-1	TRBV29-1	.	CSVGFRNEQFF	TGCAGCGTTGGTTTCAGGAATGAGCAGTTCTTC
.	TRBJ1-1	TRBV29-1	.	CSVFRNTEAFF	TGCAGCGTTTTCAGGAACACTGAAGCTTTCTTT
few	TRBJ2-2	TRBV7-2	.	CASSLHPVGGPNTGELFF	TGTGCCAGCAGCCTCCATCCCGTAGGGGGGCCGAACACCGGGGAGCTGTTTTTT
.	TRBJ1-5	TRBV30	.	CAWSGGINQPQHF	TGTGCCTGGAGTGGAGGGATCAATCAGCCCCAGCATTTT
.	TRBJ2-3	TRBV9	.	CASSVEADTQYF	TGTGCCAGCAGCGTAGAGGCAGATACGCAGTATTTT
.	TRBJ2-1	TRBV5-6	TRBD1	CASSLRQGAIRPNEQFF	TGTGCCAGCAGCTTGCGACAGGGGGCGATTAGGCCCAATGAGCAGTTCTTC
.	TRBJ1-1	TRBV20-1	.	CSASGTRLF	TGCAGTGCTAGCGGGACTCGACTCTTT
.	TRBJ1-6	TRBV6-5	.	CATRGLTQPGSPLHF	TGTGCCACCCGAGGATTAACCCAACCAGGTTCACCCCTCCACTTT
few	TRBJ2-5	TRBV30	.	CAWGTQGPGETQYF	TGTGCCTGGGGGACCCAGGGCCCAGGAGAGACCCAGTACTTC
.	TRBJ1-2	TRBV29-1	.	CSVESTTGYTF	TGCAGCGTTGAATCTACTACCGGCTACACCTTC
.	TRBJ2-1	TRBV25-1	TRBD1	CASSDTGTGDNEQFF	TGTGCCAGCAGTGACACCGGGACAGGGGACAATGAGCAGTTCTTC
.	TRBJ2-4	TRBV29-1	.	CSVGSRQTNIQYF	TGCAGCGTCGGAAGCCGACAGACAAACATTCAGTACTTC
.	TRBJ2-5	TRBV15	.	CATSRETKETQYF	TGTGCCACCAGCAGAGAAACGAAAGAGACCCAGTACTTC
.	TRBJ2-3	TRBV6-1	.	CASSPGVGHTDTQYF	TGTGCCAGCAGCCCCGGCGTCGGCCACACAGATACGCAGTATTTT
.	TRBJ2-3	TRBV29-1	TRBD2	CSVAGLAGTSTDTQYF	TGCAGCGTTGCCGGACTAGCGGGGACTAGCACAGATACGCAGTATTTT